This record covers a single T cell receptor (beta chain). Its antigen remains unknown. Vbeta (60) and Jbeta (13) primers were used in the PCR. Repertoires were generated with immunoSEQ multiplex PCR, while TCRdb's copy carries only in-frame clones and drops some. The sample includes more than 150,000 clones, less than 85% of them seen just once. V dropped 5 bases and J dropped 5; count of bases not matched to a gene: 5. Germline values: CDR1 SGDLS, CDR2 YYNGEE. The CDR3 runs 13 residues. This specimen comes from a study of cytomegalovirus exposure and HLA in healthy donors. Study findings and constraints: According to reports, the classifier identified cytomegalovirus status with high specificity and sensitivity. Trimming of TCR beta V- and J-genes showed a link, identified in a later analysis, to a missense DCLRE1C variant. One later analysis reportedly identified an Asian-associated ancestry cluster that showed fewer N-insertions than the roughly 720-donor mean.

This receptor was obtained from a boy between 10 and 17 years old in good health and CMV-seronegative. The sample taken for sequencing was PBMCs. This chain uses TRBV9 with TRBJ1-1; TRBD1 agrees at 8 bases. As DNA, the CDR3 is TGTGCCAGCAGGGGACAGGATGGGACTGAAGCTTTCTTT. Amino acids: CASRGQDGTEAFF.